This TCR beta chain was sequenced for a study of blood T cells in healthy people across ages. The sample holds one count of this clonotype. Per the germline V gene, CDR1 is DFQATT and CDR2 is SNEGSKA (reference sequence). The CDR3 extends over 15 amino acids. Trimming shortened V by 6 bases and J by 1 base, and 19 bases separated the two germline ends. A second 7 to 11 cycle PCR used barcoded and J-beta primers. TCRdb recomputed calls from the 5' RACE reads with MiXCR, one row per CDR3 protein. The repertoire consists of hundreds of thousands of distinct CDR3 sequences, with roughly 21% occurring once and the leading ten covering around 3.4%.

The sequence derives from a man between 65 and 85 years old in good health. V gene TRBV20-1 combines with J gene TRBJ2-7; no clear D. Sequenced: blood. The CDR3 region has the DNA TGCAGTGCCACAAAAACAGTTAGAGATTCCTACGAGCAGTACTTC. It specifies CSATKTVRDSYEQYF.